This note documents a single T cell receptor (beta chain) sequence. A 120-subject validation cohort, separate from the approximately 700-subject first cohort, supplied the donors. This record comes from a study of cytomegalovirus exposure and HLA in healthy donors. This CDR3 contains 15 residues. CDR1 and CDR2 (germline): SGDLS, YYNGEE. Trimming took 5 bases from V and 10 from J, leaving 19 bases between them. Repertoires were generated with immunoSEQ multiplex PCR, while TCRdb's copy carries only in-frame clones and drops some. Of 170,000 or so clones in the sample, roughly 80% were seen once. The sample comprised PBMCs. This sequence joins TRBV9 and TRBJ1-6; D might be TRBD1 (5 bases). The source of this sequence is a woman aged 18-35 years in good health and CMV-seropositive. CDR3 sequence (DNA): TGTGCCAGCAGTGCAGGTGGGGCGGGGGGATCACCCCTCCACTTT. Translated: CASSAGGAGGSPLHF. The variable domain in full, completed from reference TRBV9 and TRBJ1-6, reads DSGVTQTPKHLITATGQRVTLRCSPRSGDLSVYWYQQSLDQGLQFLIQYYNGEERAKGNILERFSAQQFPDLHSELNLSSLELGDSALYFCASSAGGAGGSPLHFGNGTRLTVT.